This TCR beta chain stems from a study of blood T cells in healthy people across ages. With V trimmed by 1 base and J by 1 base, 6 bases remained unmatched. The CDR3 is 17 residues long. Germline CDR1 SGHVS, CDR2 FQNEAQ. Primed by a sample-barcoded 5' primer and a J-beta primer mix, a second PCR proceeded for about 7 to 11 cycles. TCRdb re-derived calls from the 5' RACE reads in MiXCR, one entry per CDR3 protein. The sample has more than 800,000 distinct CDR3 sequences, about 30% seen once. The V gene is TRBV7-8, the J gene TRBJ2-7, with 11 bases that match TRBD2. This sequence originates from a woman older than 75 in good health. The sample consisted of blood. The CDR3 spells CASSLGSGGAKSYEQYF. The CDR3, as DNA: TGTGCCAGCAGCTTAGGTAGCGGGGGGGCAAAATCCTACGAGCAGTACTTC.